There are many counts of the clone carrying this T cell receptor beta chain. The antigen is undetermined. Diagnosis rested on symptoms, serum thyroxine and TRAb, thyroid ultrasound, and orbital computed tomography. This sample holds PBMCs from around 9.9 ml fresh peripheral blood. This CDR3 has 13 residues. The J segment lost 5 bases and the V segment lost 6 bases, leaving 5 bases of the junction unmatched. Germline V gene data show CDR1 as SQVTM and CDR2 as ANQGSEA. The data were taken from a study of T cells in Graves' hyperthyroidism and ophthalmopathy. General study results and limits: Prediction of ophthalmopathy progression came a median 6.5 months pre-onset.

It was RNA transcripts that yielded the amplified TCR beta CDR3 regions. A first-round RT-PCR of the TCR CDR3 used the HTBI primer set. TCRdb redid the calling of the multiplex PCR reads with MiXCR, one entry per CDR3 protein. Found here are about 340,000 distinct CDR3 sequences, 21% of them singletons; the top ten hold around 50%. The sample was blood. The V gene is TRBV29-1, the J gene TRBJ1-1; 11 nucleotides line up with TRBD1. The sequence was collected from a woman between 45 and 65 years old with Graves' hyperthyroidism. CDR3 sequence reads: CSVAGTGGTEAFF. The CDR3 DNA follows: TGCAGCGTAGCCGGGACAGGGGGGACTGAAGCTTTCTTT.